These T cell receptor beta chains were read from a single sample in a study of cytomegalovirus exposure and HLA in healthy donors. Libraries were prepared by immunoSEQ multiplex PCR; TCRdb keeps only in-frame clonotypes and omits some of them. The sample has some 200,000 clones; roughly 90% are singletons. What was sequenced was PBMCs. Receptors were obtained from a woman between 18 and 30 years old in good health and CMV-seronegative. Each CDR3 is given with its conserved first and last residue. The D gene is left open where the match is weak. Size values are once, few and many counts, or a class for expanded clones, and some rows have none.

clone_size | j_call | v_call | d_call | cdr3_nt | cdr3_aa
- | TRBJ2-5 | TRBV10-1 | - | TGCGCCAGCAGTGAGACAGAGCTTCAAGAGACCCAGTACTTC | CASSETELQETQYF
- | TRBJ1-4 | TRBV11-3 | - | TGTGCCAGCAGCTTGGGGAGTTACGGTGAAAAACTGTTTTTT | CASSLGSYGEKLFF
- | TRBJ2-3 | TRBV4-3 | - | TGCGCCAGCAGCCAAGCAGGATCAGATACGCAGTATTTT | CASSQAGSDTQYF
- | TRBJ1-2 | TRBV5-6 | - | TGTGCCAGCAGCTTGTTTGACAGAGCTAACTATGGCTACACCTTC | CASSLFDRANYGYTF
- | TRBJ2-7 | TRBV6-5 | TRBD2 | TGTGCCAGCAACCTGGGGGGGGAGGCCTACGAGCAGTACTTC | CASNLGGEAYEQYF
- | TRBJ1-4 | TRBV19 | TRBD1 | TGTGCCAGTAGTGCTAAGGACAGGGGGCAAACTAATGAAAAACTGTTTTTT | CASSAKDRGQTNEKLFF
- | TRBJ1-1 | TRBV7-9 | - | TGTGCCAGCAGTAAAGTCGACAGAGAAGCTTTCTTT | CASSKVDREAFF
- | TRBJ2-1 | TRBV10-3 | TRBD2 | TGTGCCATCAGTGTTAGCGGGAGCCTCTACAATGAGCAGTTCTTC | CAISVSGSLYNEQFF
- | TRBJ1-5 | TRBV10-3 | TRBD1 | TGTGCCACCTGGGACAGTAATAGCAATCAGCCCCAGCATTTT | CATWDSNSNQPQHF
- | TRBJ1-5 | TRBV6-4 | - | TGTGCCAGCAGTGTGGCAGGGATCAATCAGCCCCAGCATTTT | CASSVAGINQPQHF
- | TRBJ1-2 | TRBV4-3 | - | TGCGCCAGCAGCCAAGAACCTCTGGCCGATGGCTACACCTTC | CASSQEPLADGYTF
- | TRBJ1-5 | TRBV14 | TRBD1 | TGTGCCAGCATCCACGGACAGGTACTCATATCGCCCCAGCATTTT | CASIHGQVLISPQHF
few | TRBJ1-3 | TRBV9 | TRBD1 | TGTGCCAGCAGCGCAGGGGGGAGGCACACCATATATTTT | CASSAGGRHTIYF
- | TRBJ2-7 | TRBV27 | TRBD1 | TGTGCCAGCGGGACAGGGGGCCATCCCTACGAGCAGTACTTC | CASGTGGHPYEQYF
- | TRBJ1-1 | TRBV5-8 | - | TGTGCCAGCAGCTTTAGGGGCGGGATGAACACTGAAGCTTTCTTT | CASSFRGGMNTEAFF
- | TRBJ1-2 | TRBV30 | - | TGTGCCTGGACCCTCCGGGGGGCTAGCAGGGGCTACACCTTC | CAWTLRGASRGYTF
- | TRBJ1-1 | TRBV7-9 | TRBD1 | TGTGCCAGCACGGGTGACAGGGGACGAACTGAAGCTTTCTTT | CASTGDRGRTEAFF
once | TRBJ1-5 | TRBV29-1 | TRBD1 | TGCAGCGTCACACCGGGACAGGGAGGTTTTCAGCCCCAGCATTTT | CSVTPGQGGFQPQHF
- | TRBJ2-7 | TRBV7-2 | - | TGTGCCAGCAGCCCCAGGCCGGGGGAATCCTACGAGCAGTACTTC | CASSPRPGESYEQYF
- | TRBJ1-6 | TRBV6-1 | - | TGTGCCAGCAGCTATACAGGGATCAATTCACCCCTCCACTTT | CASSYTGINSPLHF
- | TRBJ2-1 | TRBV9 | TRBD2 | TGTGCCAGCAGCGTACTTCCGGGACTAGCTGCCTACAATGAGCAGTTCTTC | CASSVLPGLAAYNEQFF
once | TRBJ1-2 | TRBV27 | TRBD1 | TGTGCCAGCAGTTCTCTAGGACAGGCTAACTATGGCTACACCTTC | CASSSLGQANYGYTF
once | TRBJ2-7 | TRBV6-1 | TRBD2 | TGTGCCTGCAGTGAAGCGGCGGGAGGGCTCTACGAGCAGTACTTC | CACSEAAGGLYEQYF
- | TRBJ2-7 | TRBV7-9 | TRBD2 | TGTGCCAGCAGCTTAGCGGGGGGGCGGGAGGGCCCCGGGAACGAGCAGTACTTC | CASSLAGGREGPGNEQYF
- | TRBJ1-4 | TRBV13 | TRBD1 | TGTGCCAGCAGCCGCACCGCGAAACAGGGGGCAACTAATGAAAAACTGTTTTTT | CASSRTAKQGATNEKLFF
- | TRBJ1-2 | TRBV29-1 | - | TGCAGCGTTGGACCCCAGGGTCTCACTGACTACACCTTC | CSVGPQGLTDYTF
once | TRBJ1-1 | TRBV7-2 | - | TGTGCCAGCAGCTCCCACAGGGCCAACACTGAAGCTTTCTTT | CASSSHRANTEAFF
- | TRBJ2-7 | TRBV28 | - | TGTGCCATCGGGGATAGGAGTGGGATCGAGCAGTACTTC | CAIGDRSGIEQYF
- | TRBJ2-7 | TRBV7-9 | - | TGTGCCAGCGCCGATCAGGGGCGCGAGCAGTACTTC | CASADQGREQYF
- | TRBJ1-4 | TRBV2 | TRBD1 | TGTGCCAGCAATAAAGGACAGGGAACGAATGAAAAACTGTTTTTT | CASNKGQGTNEKLFF
once | TRBJ1-2 | TRBV9 | - | TGTGCCAGCAGCGTAGTGGACTCCGGTGGCTACACCTTC | CASSVVDSGGYTF
- | TRBJ2-7 | TRBV7-2 | TRBD2 | TGTGCCAGCAGCCCCAGGACTAGCGGGGGGGAGCAGTACTTC | CASSPRTSGGEQYF
- | TRBJ1-1 | TRBV29-1 | - | TGCAGCGTTGATACCTCCGACAGATTTGAAGCTTTCTTT | CSVDTSDRFEAFF